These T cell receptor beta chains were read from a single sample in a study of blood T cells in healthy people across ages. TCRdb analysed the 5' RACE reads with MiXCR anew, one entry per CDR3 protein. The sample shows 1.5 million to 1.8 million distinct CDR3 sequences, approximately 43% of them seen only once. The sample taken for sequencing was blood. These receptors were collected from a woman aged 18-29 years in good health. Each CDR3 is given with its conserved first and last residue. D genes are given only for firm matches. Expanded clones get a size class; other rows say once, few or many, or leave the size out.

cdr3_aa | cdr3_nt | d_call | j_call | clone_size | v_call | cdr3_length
CSARRRAITYNEQFF | TGCAGTGCCAGACGGCGGGCTATTACCTACAATGAGCAGTTCTTC | - | TRBJ2-1 | few | TRBV20-1 | 15
CASGRGQGYTEAFF | TGTGCCAGCGGTAGGGGACAGGGGTACACTGAAGCTTTCTTT | TRBD1 | TRBJ1-1 | few | TRBV2 | 14
CASSQSDSYEQYF | TGCGCCAGCAGCCAATCCGATTCCTACGAGCAGTACTTC | - | TRBJ2-7 | - | TRBV4-1 | 13
CASITAPSYEQYF | TGCGCCAGCATTACAGCCCCGTCCTACGAGCAGTACTTC | - | TRBJ2-7 | - | TRBV2 | 13
CASSFSGLAGEGTYNEQYF | TGTGCCAGCAGCTTTTCGGGACTAGCGGGAGAAGGTACCTACAATGAGCAGTACTTC | TRBD2 | TRBJ2-7 | - | TRBV7-9 | 19
CASTLSGTGELFF | TGTGCCAGCACACTCAGCGGCACCGGGGAGCTGTTTTTT | - | TRBJ2-2 | - | TRBV6-2/TRBV6-3 | 13
CASSSGLAGHEQYF | TGTGCCAGCAGTTCCGGACTAGCGGGCCACGAGCAGTACTTC | TRBD2 | TRBJ2-7 | - | TRBV27 | 14
CSARDYRGLQETQYF | TGCAGTGCTAGAGATTACAGGGGGCTTCAAGAGACCCAGTACTTC | TRBD1 | TRBJ2-5 | - | TRBV20-1 | 15
CAWSFSTGFGYTF | TGTGCCTGGAGTTTCTCGACAGGCTTTGGCTACACCTTC | - | TRBJ1-2 | - | TRBV30 | 13
CASSYPRTGGTDTQYF | TGTGCCAGCAGTTACCCCCGGACAGGGGGCACTGATACGCAGTATTTT | TRBD1 | TRBJ2-3 | - | TRBV6-5 | 16
CASSLFGTEYNEQFF | TGTGCCAGCAGTTTATTCGGGACGGAGTACAATGAGCAGTTCTTC | - | TRBJ2-1 | - | TRBV27 | 15
CASSEALRSSALTQYF | TGTGCCAGCAGTGAAGCGCTTCGGTCTAGCGCGCTTACGCAGTATTTT | - | TRBJ2-3 | - | TRBV2 | 16
CASSLIGGPDTQYF | TGTGCCAGCAGTTTGATCGGGGGACCAGATACGCAGTATTTT | - | TRBJ2-3 | - | TRBV12-3/TRBV12-4 | 14
CAISEAPKGTGYTF | TGTGCCATCAGTGAGGCGCCGAAGGGTACGGGCTACACCTTC | - | TRBJ1-2 | - | TRBV10-3 | 14
CSVGGLAGVIGQYF | TGCAGCGTTGGAGGACTAGCGGGAGTAATCGGGCAGTATTTT | TRBD2 | TRBJ2-3 | many | TRBV29-1 | 14
CASSAGTVTYEQYF | TGTGCCAGCAGTGCTGGGACGGTAACCTACGAGCAGTACTTC | - | TRBJ2-7 | - | TRBV12-3/TRBV12-4 | 14
CSPVRSPSSYNEQFF | TGCAGTCCCGTACGAAGCCCCTCTTCCTACAATGAGCAGTTCTTC | - | TRBJ2-1 | - | TRBV20-1 | 15
CSARDTLAFEQYF | TGCAGTGCTAGAGATACACTAGCTTTCGAGCAGTACTTC | - | TRBJ2-7 | - | TRBV20-1 | 13
CASSFKGGTEAFF | TGTGCCAGCAGTTTTAAGGGGGGCACTGAAGCTTTCTTT | - | TRBJ1-1 | - | TRBV12-3/TRBV12-4 | 13
CASRAGRNQPQHF | TGTGCCAGCAGGGCAGGGCGCAATCAGCCCCAGCATTTT | - | TRBJ1-5 | - | TRBV6-5 | 13
CASSNTRIAGELFF | TGTGCCAGCAGCAACACTAGAATCGCCGGGGAGCTGTTTTTT | - | TRBJ2-2 | - | TRBV7-3 | 14
CASNPGQGKNEQYF | TGTGCCAGCAATCCGGGGCAGGGGAAAAATGAGCAGTACTTC | - | TRBJ2-5 | - | TRBV6-2/TRBV6-3 | 14
CASSQSLREKLFF | TGTGCCAGCAGCCAATCCCTTAGGGAAAAACTGTTTTTT | - | TRBJ1-4 | few | TRBV4-2 | 13
CASSRRDESYF | TGTGCCAGCAGCCGACGGGACGAATCGTATTTT | - | TRBJ2-3 | - | TRBV6-6 | 11
CASRGQARTPYEQYF | TGTGCCAGCAGGGGACAGGCCAGAACTCCCTACGAGCAGTACTTC | TRBD1 | TRBJ2-7 | - | TRBV6-2/TRBV6-3 | 15
CASSFDRAAAEQYF | TGTGCCAGCAGCTTTGACAGGGCGGCTGCCGAGCAGTACTTC | TRBD1 | TRBJ2-7 | few | TRBV7-2 | 14
CASSYPGLAGGRETQYF | TGTGCCAGCAGTTACCCCGGACTAGCGGGGGGGAGAGAGACCCAGTACTTC | TRBD2 | TRBJ2-5 | many | TRBV7-2 | 17
CASSPRLAGVREQFF | TGTGCCAGCAGTCCACGACTAGCGGGAGTTAGAGAGCAGTTCTTC | TRBD2 | TRBJ2-1 | few | TRBV3-1 | 15
CASSQAVQGGTEAFF | TGTGCCAGCAGCCAAGCCGTGCAGGGAGGGACTGAAGCTTTCTTT | - | TRBJ1-1 | few | TRBV4-2 | 15
CASSPLGGTDTQYF | TGTGCCAGCAGCCCCCTTGGAGGGACAGATACGCAGTATTTT | - | TRBJ2-3 | many | TRBV18 | 14
CASSALGAQPQHF | TGTGCCAGCAGTGCCCTGGGGGCTCAGCCCCAGCATTTT | - | TRBJ1-5 | - | TRBV25-1 | 13
CASSMYGLYEQYF | TGTGCCAGCAGCATGTATGGGTTGTACGAGCAGTACTTC | - | TRBJ2-7 | - | TRBV7-8 | 13
CSVEVQGWTEAFF | TGCAGCGTTGAGGTACAGGGTTGGACTGAAGCTTTCTTT | - | TRBJ1-1 | - | TRBV29-1 | 13
CASTTLGVRLHF | TGTGCCAGCACAACCCTGGGTGTTCGCCTCCACTTT | - | TRBJ1-6 | once | TRBV12-3/TRBV12-4 | 12
CATSHPETSGDTQYF | TGTGCCACCAGTCACCCTGAGACTAGCGGGGATACGCAGTATTTT | TRBD2 | TRBJ2-3 | - | TRBV24-1 | 15
CSVDRGGGPNTEAFF | TGCAGCGTCGACAGGGGAGGAGGGCCCAACACTGAAGCTTTCTTT | TRBD1 | TRBJ1-1 | - | TRBV29-1 | 15
CASSVEINSYNEQFF | TGTGCCAGCAGCGTAGAAATAAACTCCTACAATGAGCAGTTCTTC | - | TRBJ2-1 | - | TRBV9 | 15
CAISGTQETQYF | TGTGCCATCAGTGGCACACAAGAGACCCAGTACTTC | - | TRBJ2-5 | many | TRBV10-3 | 12
CASRNQDTEAFF | TGTGCCAGCAGGAACCAGGACACTGAAGCTTTCTTT | - | TRBJ1-1 | - | TRBV2 | 12
CSVERRKNTEAFF | TGCAGCGTTGAACGACGGAAGAACACTGAAGCTTTCTTT | - | TRBJ1-1 | - | TRBV29-1 | 13
CASSQVSSSEQYF | TGTGCCAGCAGCCAGGTATCCTCTTCGGAGCAGTACTTC | - | TRBJ2-7 | few | TRBV4-2 | 13
CASAHFSIIWVSNTEAFF | TGTGCCAGCGCACACTTTTCGATTATATGGGTTTCGAACACTGAAGCTTTCTTT | - | TRBJ1-1 | - | TRBV12-3/TRBV12-4 | 18